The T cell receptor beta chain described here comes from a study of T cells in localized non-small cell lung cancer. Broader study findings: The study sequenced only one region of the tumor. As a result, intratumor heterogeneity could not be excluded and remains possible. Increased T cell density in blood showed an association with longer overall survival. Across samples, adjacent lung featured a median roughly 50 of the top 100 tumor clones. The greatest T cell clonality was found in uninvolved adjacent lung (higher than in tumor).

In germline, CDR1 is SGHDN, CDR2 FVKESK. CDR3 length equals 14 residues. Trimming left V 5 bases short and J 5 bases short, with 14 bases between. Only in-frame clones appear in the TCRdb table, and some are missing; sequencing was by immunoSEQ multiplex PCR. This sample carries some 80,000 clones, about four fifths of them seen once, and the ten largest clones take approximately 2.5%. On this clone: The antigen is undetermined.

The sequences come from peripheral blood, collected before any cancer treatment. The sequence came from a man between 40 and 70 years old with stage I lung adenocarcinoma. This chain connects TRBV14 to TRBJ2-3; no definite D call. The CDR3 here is CASSTLGQVDTQYF. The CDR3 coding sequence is TGTGCCAGCAGCACCTTAGGGCAGGTAGATACGCAGTATTTT.